This T cell receptor beta chain was observed in a study of control samples from healthy donors and cancer patients. Data came from immunoSEQ multiplex PCR; TCRdb stores just in-frame clones and leaves some out. The table lists about 130,000 clones, about 93% of them singletons. This sequence was found in a man in his 60s with colorectal cancer. Sequenced material: PBMCs.

In DNA form, the CDR3 reads TGTGCCTGGAGTGTTTCTGGGGGCAATCAGCCCCAGCATTTT. Translating gives CAWSVSGGNQPQHF. V and J are TRBV30 and TRBJ1-5; D call uncertain. Germline CDR1 GTSNPN, CDR2 SVGIG (reference sequence). V was trimmed by 0 bases and J by 2 bases, leaving 8 bases between them. The CDR3 length is 14 residues.